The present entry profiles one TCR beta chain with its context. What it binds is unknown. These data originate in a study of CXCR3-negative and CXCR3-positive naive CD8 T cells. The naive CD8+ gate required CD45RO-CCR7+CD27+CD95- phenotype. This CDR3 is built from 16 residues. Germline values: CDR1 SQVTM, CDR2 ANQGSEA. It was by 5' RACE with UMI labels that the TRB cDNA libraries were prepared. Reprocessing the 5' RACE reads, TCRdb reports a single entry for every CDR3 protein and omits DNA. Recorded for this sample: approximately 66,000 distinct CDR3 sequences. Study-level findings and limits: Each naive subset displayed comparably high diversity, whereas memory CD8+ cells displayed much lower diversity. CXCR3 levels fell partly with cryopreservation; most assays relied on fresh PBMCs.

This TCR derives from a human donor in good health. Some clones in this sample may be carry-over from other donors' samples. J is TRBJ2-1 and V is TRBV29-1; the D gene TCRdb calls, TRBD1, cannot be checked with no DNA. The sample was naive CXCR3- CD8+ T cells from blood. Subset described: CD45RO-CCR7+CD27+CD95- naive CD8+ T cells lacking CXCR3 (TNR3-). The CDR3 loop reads CSVRDEIPRPSNEQFF.